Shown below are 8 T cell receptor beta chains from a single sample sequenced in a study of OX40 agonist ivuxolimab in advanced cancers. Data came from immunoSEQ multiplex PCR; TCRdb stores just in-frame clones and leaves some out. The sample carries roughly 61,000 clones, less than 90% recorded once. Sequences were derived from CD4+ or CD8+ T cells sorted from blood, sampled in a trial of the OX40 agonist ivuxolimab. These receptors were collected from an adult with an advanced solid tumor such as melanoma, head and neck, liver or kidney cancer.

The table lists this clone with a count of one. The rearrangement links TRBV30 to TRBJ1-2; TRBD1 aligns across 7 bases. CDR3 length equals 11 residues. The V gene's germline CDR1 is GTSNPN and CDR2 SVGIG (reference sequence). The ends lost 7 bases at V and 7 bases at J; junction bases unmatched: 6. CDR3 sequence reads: CALLTGVGYTF. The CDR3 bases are TGTGCCTTACTAACAGGGGTTGGCTACACCTTC.

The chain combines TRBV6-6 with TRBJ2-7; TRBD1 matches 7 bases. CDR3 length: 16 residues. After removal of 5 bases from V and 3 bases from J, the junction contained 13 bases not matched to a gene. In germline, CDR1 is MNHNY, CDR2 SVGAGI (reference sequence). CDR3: CASSALRQGLYYEQYF. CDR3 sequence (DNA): TGTGCCAGCAGTGCTCTCCGACAGGGCCTGTACTACGAGCAGTACTTC.

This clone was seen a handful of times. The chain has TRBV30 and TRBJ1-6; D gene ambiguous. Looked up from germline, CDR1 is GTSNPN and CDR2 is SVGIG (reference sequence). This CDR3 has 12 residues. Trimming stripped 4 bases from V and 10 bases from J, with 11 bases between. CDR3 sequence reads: CAWNPTKSPLHF. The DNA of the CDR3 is TGTGCCTGGAACCCAACAAAGTCACCCCTCCACTTT.

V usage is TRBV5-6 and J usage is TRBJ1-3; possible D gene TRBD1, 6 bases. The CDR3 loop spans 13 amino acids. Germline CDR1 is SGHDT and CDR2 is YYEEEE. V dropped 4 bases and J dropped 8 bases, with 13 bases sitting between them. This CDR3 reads CASSPQGRHTIYF. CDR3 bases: TGTGCCAGCAGCCCACAGGGTCGGCACACCATATATTTT.

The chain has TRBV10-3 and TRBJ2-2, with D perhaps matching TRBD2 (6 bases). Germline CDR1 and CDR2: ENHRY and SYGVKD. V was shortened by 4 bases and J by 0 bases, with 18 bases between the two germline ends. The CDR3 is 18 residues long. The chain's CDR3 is CAISAPGDVSPNTGELFF. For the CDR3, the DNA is TGTGCCATCAGTGCTCCGGGGGATGTTTCTCCGAACACCGGGGAGCTGTTTTTT.

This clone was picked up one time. In DNA form, the CDR3 reads TGCGCCAGGCATGGGCCGCTAAGACAGGAAAGCTCCTACGAGCAGTACTTC. This translates into CARHGPLRQESSYEQYF. The chain couples TRBV23-1 to TRBJ2-7, with a tentative D call TRBD1 (6 bases). TRBV23-1 is identified as an open reading frame with a role that is uncertain. The V and J ends lost 9 bases and 0 bases respectively, with 24 bases between them. This CDR3 has 17 residues.

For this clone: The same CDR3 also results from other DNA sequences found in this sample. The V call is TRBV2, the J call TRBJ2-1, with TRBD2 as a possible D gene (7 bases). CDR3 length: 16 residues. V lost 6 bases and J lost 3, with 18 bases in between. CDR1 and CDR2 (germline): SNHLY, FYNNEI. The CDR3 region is CASSKRRGGDYNEQFF. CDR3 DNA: TGTGCCAGCAGCAAGCGGAGGGGGGGGGACTACAATGAGCAGTTCTTC.

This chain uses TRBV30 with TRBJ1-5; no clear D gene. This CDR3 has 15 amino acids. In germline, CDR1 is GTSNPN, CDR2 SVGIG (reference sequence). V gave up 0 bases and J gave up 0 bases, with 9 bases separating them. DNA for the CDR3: TGTGCCTGGAGTGTACAGCCCTATAGCAATCAGCCCCAGCATTTT. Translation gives CAWSVQPYSNQPQHF.